This T cell receptor beta chain was documented in a study of identical twins (dated by TCRdb to the mid-2010s). Context from the whole study: The study deep-sequenced TCR alpha and beta repertoires from monozygotic twins, unrelated adults of various ages and cord blood to test whether fetal clonotypes persist. To rule out contamination, replicate twin experiments were performed at different times with different library preparation protocols. What the work shows at the level of the full study, not this receptor alone: Compared with coincidental sharing between unrelated individuals, out-of-frame TCR alpha sequences shared between twins had an excess of sequences with low generation probability. Fewer insertions were carried by abundant cord blood beta clonotypes; a weaker similar trend was observed in young adult naive repertoires, while no such trend was observed in memory repertoires. Excess twin sharing in beta out-of-frame sequences was weaker because fewer shared sequences lowered the signal-to-noise ratio. In monozygotic twins, out-of-frame TCR alpha sharing was systematically underestimated by recombination models, although the models agreed with sharing between unrelated individuals. Because the same donors could not be followed over many years, the conclusions depended on cross-sectional statistical analysis. Zero-insertion analyses could be partly confounded by invariant T cells such as MAIT and iNKT, though diverse VJ usage argued against such confounding for most clonotypes.

This clonotype was seen many times. The specificity of this receptor is unknown. No base quality values were provided; no much bigger clone lies one nucleotide off. Reading from cysteine to phenylalanine, the CDR3 counts 15 amino acids. The kept DNA is CDR3 alone, 45 bases in frame from the first base. Via the germline V gene (reference sequence), CDR1 is SEHNR and CDR2 FQNEAQ. V is clipped by 1 base and J by 4 bases, and the sequence between their germline boundaries is 14 bases long. Every donor in the study was a healthy Caucasian. Three pairs of female monozygotic twins, all aged roughly 18 to 29 years, were included in the twin cohort. Positive isolation kits from Invitrogen were used to isolate the CD4+ and CD8+ T cell populations. The method behind the library was 5' RACE. The data were produced on an Illumina HiSeq 2000. A universal primer binding site was added through template switching, and the final cDNA carried a unique molecular identifier so that TCR cDNA molecules could be counted accurately. First-strand cDNA for TCR alpha and beta chains was synthesized from specific primers in the conserved constant-segment region. To control for contamination, every cDNA library carried two barcodes: a SMART-Mk sample barcode plus Illumina barcodes. TruSeq adapter sequences along with Illumina sample barcodes were introduced in two successive PCR steps. TCR alpha and beta cDNA libraries were sequenced on the Illumina HiSeq platform with custom primers. The authors' pipeline ran thus. Unique molecular identifiers were extracted from raw reads with MiGEC, and CDR3 positions were determined with MiXCR. For each individual, recombination models were inferred using an EM algorithm with the repgenHMM and IGoR tools. Shared clonotypes were analyzed with the tcR package in R, and sharing was normalized by the product of cloneset sizes. Out-of-frame nonproductive sequences were analyzed to study raw recombination free of thymic and clonal selection effects. In-frame beta chains were kept once TCRdb had trimmed the public reads at Q25 with fastp and called clones with MiXCR. Each entry merges the rows of one CDR3 protein and shows their most common DNA and genes. Here the V and J calls rest on TCRdb's processing, not on the authors' analysis. The sample table contains 250,000 or so distinct CDR3 sequences; only one count was recorded for roughly 8% of them. The ten largest clones take up around 3% of the sample.

This sample was also put to use in a study of yellow fever vaccine responses in identical twins. The second study's paper adds: According to the authors, the vaccine-induced T cell response in identical twins seemed to be partly convergent and partly specific to each individual. In identical twins, the study followed T cell clones that responded to the vaccine with precision.

Material: CD8+ T cells sorted from blood. The V and J genes are TRBV7-9 and TRBJ2-7, with TRBD2 tentatively as D gene (5 bases match). This TCR derives from a young woman in good health. The DNA reads TGTGCCAGCAGCTTAGAGGCTAGCAGACCTTACGAGCAGTACTTC. It translates to CASSLEASRPYEQYF.